The 32 T cell receptor beta chains below were found in one sample sequenced in a study of blood T cell repertoires in COVID-19. Sequencing used immunoSEQ multiplex PCR; TCRdb keeps in-frame clones, though not all of them. Here the sample spans approximately 380,000 clones, approximately 90% being singletons. Sequencing used PBMCs or T cells enriched from blood (not recorded which). These receptors were obtained from a woman between 35 and 50 years old who had been exposed to COVID-19.

The chain has TRBV11-3 and TRBJ2-2; 12 bases agree with TRBD2. The V gene's germline CDR1 is SGHNT and CDR2 YENEEA. The junction had 8 bases not matched to a gene; V was cut back by 4 bases and J by 2 bases. This CDR3 spans 18 amino acids. CDR3 nucleotide sequence: TGTGCCAGCAGCTCCGCTGGACTAGCGGGACATAACACCGGGGAGCTGTTTTTT. Amino acids: CASSSAGLAGHNTGELFF.

This chain connects TRBV19 to TRBJ1-1; the D is unclear. The CDR3 sequence is 13 residues long. CDR1 LNHDA and CDR2 SQIVND come from the germline V gene (reference sequence). The V gene lost 4 bases and the J gene lost 4 bases, with 10 bases spanning the gap. The CDR3, as DNA: TGTGCCAGTAGTACAACCGCGGTCACTGAAGCTTTCTTT. The encoded protein is CASSTTAVTEAFF.

The chain has TRBV5-8 and TRBJ1-1; TRBD1 might be the D (6 bases). V lost 4 bases, J lost 0 bases, and 10 bases lay in between. Germline CDR1 and CDR2: SGHTS and YDEGEE. The CDR3 is 14 amino acids. The CDR3 DNA reads as TGTGCCAGCAGCCCTCAGGGGTTGAACACTGAAGCTTTCTTT. Amino acids: CASSPQGLNTEAFF.

CDR3 DNA: TGTGCCAGTAGTATAGAGACGGGGGGGAACACCGGGGAGCTGTTTTTT. Translation gives CASSIETGGNTGELFF. The chain has TRBV19 and TRBJ2-2; 7 bases fit TRBD2. The CDR3 contains 16 residues. CDR1 is LNHDA, CDR2 SQIVND, per germline (reference sequence). Trimming took 0 bases from V and 1 from J; bases not matched to a gene: 2.

This clone was seen once. The rearrangement uses TRBV6-4 and TRBJ2-2, with D possibly being TRBD2 (6 bases). The CDR3 extends over 14 amino acids. The V gene lost 4 bases and the J gene lost 3 bases, with 9 bases spanning the gap. Germline values: CDR1 MRHNA, CDR2 SNTAGT. The CDR3 here is CASSVADHTGELFF. The CDR3 bases are TGTGCCAGCAGTGTAGCGGACCACACCGGGGAGCTGTTTTTT.

V is TRBV9 and J is TRBJ2-6, with D tentatively TRBD2 (5 bases). The V end lost 1 base, the J end lost 4 bases, and 9 bases lay between the germline ends. The CDR3 has 15 amino acids. Looked up from germline, CDR1 is SGDLS and CDR2 is YYNGEE. Here the CDR3 reads CASSVPGVGANVLTF. Here the CDR3 DNA reads TGTGCCAGCAGCGTACCCGGGGTCGGGGCCAACGTCCTGACTTTC.

The chain has TRBV5-6 and TRBJ1-6, with D perhaps matching TRBD1 (6 bases). V lost 7 bases and J lost 8, with 19 bases in between. The germline gives CDR1 SGHDT, CDR2 YYEEEE. The CDR3 extends over 15 amino acids. The CDR3 sequence is CASYSRGRGDSPLHF. The CDR3 coding sequence is TGTGCCAGCTACTCTCGGGGCAGGGGCGATTCACCCCTCCACTTT.

The genes are TRBV12-3 or TRBV12-4 and TRBJ1-6; D not certain. Trimming removed 7 bases from V and 4 bases from J, with 8 bases in between. The CDR3 extends over 13 amino acids. The CDR3 here is CASTGLYNSPLHF. CDR3 coding DNA: TGTGCCAGCACAGGACTTTATAATTCACCCCTCCACTTT.

Here the CDR3 DNA reads TGTGCCATCAGTAGCGGCTACGAGCAGTACTTC. Translated, it gives CAISSGYEQYF. The V call is TRBV10-3, the J call TRBJ2-7, with D possibly TRBD2 on 5 matching bases. Germline V gene data show CDR1 as ENHRY and CDR2 as SYGVKD. Trimming cost V 5 bases and J 3 bases, with 5 bases left between them. The CDR3 loop spans 11 amino acids.

CDR3 sequence: CATSENNYNEQFF. The CDR3 DNA reads TGTGCCACCTCGGAGAATAACTACAATGAGCAGTTCTTC. The rearrangement joins TRBV10-3 to TRBJ2-1; D is uncertain. Germline CDR1 reads ENHRY; CDR2 reads SYGVKD. The V end was cut by 10 bases, the J end by 3 bases, with 13 bases between. The CDR3 covers 13 residues.

V usage is TRBV9 and J usage is TRBJ2-2, with 12 bases lining up with TRBD2. V lost 4 bases to trimming and J lost 6 bases; unmatched junction nucleotides: 13. The CDR3 is 18 amino acids. Germline V gene data show CDR1 as SGDLS and CDR2 as YYNGEE. The DNA of the CDR3 is TGTGCCAGCAGCTTAACTAGCGGGAGGACGATAAGGGCCGGGGAGCTGTTTTTT. This gives the protein CASSLTSGRTIRAGELFF.

This clone appeared a few times. The genes are TRBV30 and TRBJ1-5; possibly TRBD1 for D (6 bases). Germline V lookup: CDR1 GTSNPN, CDR2 SVGIG (reference sequence). This CDR3 contains 13 residues. V shed 2 bases and J shed 7 bases, with 12 bases lying between them. The CDR3 here is CAWSPDRLQPQHF. The CDR3 region has the DNA TGTGCCTGGAGTCCAGACAGGCTACAGCCCCAGCATTTT.

The chain links TRBV5-1 to TRBJ2-3; TRBD2 might be the D (6 bases). Germline V CDR1 and CDR2: SGHRS, YFSETQ. The CDR3 consists of 15 residues. V shed 2 bases and J shed 0 bases, with 10 bases lying between them. The CDR3 is CASSFTSKSTDTQYF. The CDR3, as DNA: TGCGCCAGCAGCTTCACTAGCAAGAGCACAGATACGCAGTATTTT.

The chain is built from TRBV27 and TRBJ2-7; 7 bases fit TRBD2. The germline gives CDR1 MNHEY, CDR2 SMNVEV (reference sequence). The CDR3 consists of 13 residues. Losses at the gene ends were 2 bases for V and 9 bases for J; bases not matched to a gene: 7. This CDR3 is CASSLSATGGQYF. The CDR3 nucleotides read TGTGCCAGCAGTTTAAGTGCGACGGGAGGGCAGTACTTC.

V usage is TRBV6-5 and J usage is TRBJ2-5; tentatively, D is TRBD2 (6 bases). Germline loops: CDR1 MNHEY, CDR2 SVGAGI. V lost 7 bases and J 0 bases, leaving 15 bases between the germline ends. This CDR3 comprises 15 residues. The CDR3 DNA reads as TGTGCCAGCAATGGGGCGGGGCTCAACCAAGAGACCCAGTACTTC. This translates into CASNGAGLNQETQYF.

The chain links TRBV11-2 to TRBJ2-7, with 11 bases that match TRBD1. Germline V gene sequence: CDR1 SGHAT, CDR2 FQNNGV. This CDR3 comprises 17 residues. V lost 5 bases to trimming and J lost 2 bases; unmatched junction nucleotides: 11. DNA of the CDR3: TGTGCCAGCAGCCCGAGGGTTCCGGGACAGGGGGCCTACGAGCAGTACTTC. Residues: CASSPRVPGQGAYEQYF. The full variable domain, completed using reference TRBV11-2 and TRBJ2-7, is EAGVAQSPRYKIIEKRQSVAFWCNPISGHATLYWYQQILGQGPKLLIQFQNNGVVDDSQLPKDRFSAERLKGVDSTLKIQPAKLEDSAVYLCASSPRVPGQGAYEQYFGPGTRLTVT.

Regarding this clone: Distinct nucleotide sequences in the sample also encode this CDR3. V is TRBV30 and J is TRBJ1-6; D is unresolved. The CDR3 is made up of 14 amino acids. V was clipped by 0 bases and J by 7 bases, with 10 bases between them. The germline gives CDR1 GTSNPN, CDR2 SVGIG (reference sequence). The CDR3 loop reads CAWSVRGGNSPLHF. CDR3 nucleotides: TGTGCCTGGAGTGTACGAGGCGGGAATTCACCCCTCCACTTT.

DNA of the CDR3: TGTGCCAGCAGCTACAATACAGGGGGCATAGAGACCCAGTACTTC. Protein: CASSYNTGGIETQYF. This chain connects TRBV11-2 to TRBJ2-5; 9 positions agree with TRBD1. The CDR3 runs to 15 residues. Trimming cost V 4 bases and J 4 bases; bases outside gene matches: 7. The germline V gene encodes CDR1 SGHAT and CDR2 FQNNGV.

This clone has just a few counts. The chain couples TRBV7-9 to TRBJ1-2; 8 bases are a match to TRBD1. The germline CDR1 and CDR2 sequences are SEHNR and FQNEAQ (reference sequence). The CDR3 is made up of 14 amino acids. Losses at the gene ends were 5 bases for V and 4 bases for J; bases not matched to a gene: 6. The CDR3 here is CASSLQGESYGYTF. The CDR3 DNA follows: TGTGCCAGCAGCCTACAGGGGGAGAGCTATGGCTACACCTTC.

The J gene is TRBJ1-6, the V gene TRBV25-1; 9 positions agree with TRBD1. With V trimmed by 6 bases and J by 10 bases, 13 bases remained unmatched. CDR3 size: 16 residues. Germline CDR1 and CDR2: MGHDK and SYGVNS. As DNA, the CDR3 is TGTGCCAGCAGCCCTCGGGACAGGGCTGGGAACTCACCCCTCCACTTT. Amino acids: CASSPRDRAGNSPLHF. The variable domain in full, with the rest retrieved from reference TRBV25-1 and TRBJ1-6, is EADIYQTPRYLVIGTGKKITLECSQTMGHDKMYWYQQDPGMELHLIHYSYGVNSTEKGDLSSESTVSRIRTEHFPLTLESARPSHTSQYLCASSPRDRAGNSPLHFGNGTRLTVT.

J is TRBJ1-4 and V is TRBV9; D is uncertain. Trimming stripped 4 bases from V and 4 bases from J, with 8 bases between. Germline CDR1 is SGDLS and CDR2 is YYNGEE. CDR3 size: 13 residues. CDR3 DNA sequence: TGTGCCAGCAGCCCCTCGGTTAATGAAAAACTGTTTTTT. Protein product: CASSPSVNEKLFF.

The V call is TRBV7-8, the J call TRBJ1-5; 8 bases fit TRBD1. Germline values: CDR1 SGHVS, CDR2 FQNEAQ. V lost 5 bases, J lost 6 bases, and 9 bases stayed unmatched. CDR3 length equals 15 residues. The CDR3 region is CASSADRVGSQPQHF. The DNA for the CDR3 is TGTGCCAGCAGCGCGGACAGGGTGGGGAGTCAGCCCCAGCATTTT.

The chain uses TRBV9 and TRBJ1-2; 8 bases match TRBD1. J was trimmed by 0 bases and V by 3 bases; bases with no gene match: 10. The CDR3 covers 17 residues. Germline assignment: CDR1 SGDLS and CDR2 YYNGEE. CDR3 sequence: CASSDGTGLVSNYGYTF. The CDR3, as DNA: TGTGCCAGCAGCGACGGGACAGGCCTCGTTTCTAACTATGGCTACACCTTC.

The rearrangement uses TRBV7-2 and TRBJ2-1, with 11 bases that match TRBD2. Looked up from germline, CDR1 is SGHTA and CDR2 is FQGNSA. The CDR3 contains 16 residues. V lost 5 bases, J lost 1 base, and 4 bases stayed unmatched. Written as DNA, the CDR3 is TGTGCCAGCAGCCAACTAGCGGGAGCTTCCTACAATGAGCAGTTCTTC. Translating it yields CASSQLAGASYNEQFF.

The chain is built from TRBV30 and TRBJ1-2; the match to TRBD1 covers 8 bases. V lost 8 bases, J lost 4 bases, and 6 bases stayed unmatched. This CDR3 spans 12 amino acids. Germline lookup yields CDR1 GTSNPN and CDR2 SVGIG (reference sequence). The DNA for the CDR3 is TGTGCCCGTGGACAGGGCGGCTATGGCTACACCTTC. This codes for CARGQGGYGYTF.

The J gene is TRBJ1-2, the V gene TRBV25-1, with 12 bases matching TRBD1. The length of the CDR3 is 16 residues. J was trimmed by 0 bases and V by 7 bases; bases with no gene match: 6. CDR1 and CDR2 (germline): MGHDK, SYGVNS. CDR3 coding DNA: TGTGCCAGCACACCAAGGGACAGGGGGCCTAACTATGGCTACACCTTC. Translation: CASTPRDRGPNYGYTF.

The chain uses TRBV9 and TRBJ1-1; TRBD1 aligns across 7 bases. V dropped 3 bases and J dropped 1; count of bases not matched to a gene: 9. Germline V gene data show CDR1 as SGDLS and CDR2 as YYNGEE. The length of the CDR3 is 16 residues. The CDR3: CASSANLGQSNTEAFF. The CDR3 bases are TGTGCCAGCAGCGCGAACCTGGGACAGTCGAACACTGAAGCTTTCTTT.

The chain combines TRBV18 with TRBJ2-3; tentatively, D is TRBD2 (5 bases). The CDR3 is 14 amino acids. Germline V gives CDR1 KGHSH, CDR2 LQKENI. Trimming stripped 5 bases from V and 2 bases from J, with 11 bases between. The CDR3, as DNA: TGTGCCAGCTCAAATAGCGTCTCCACAGATACGCAGTATTTT. Its protein is CASSNSVSTDTQYF.

V and J are TRBV7-6 and TRBJ2-3; 9 bases match TRBD1. The CDR3 has 17 amino acids. V dropped 1 base and J dropped 8; count of bases not matched to a gene: 13. Germline V gene lookup returns CDR1 SGHVS and CDR2 FNYEAQ. CDR3 DNA: TGTGCCAGCAGCTTAGGGGGGAGCACAGGGGGCGCAGGTACGCAGTATTTT. It encodes CASSLGGSTGGAGTQYF. Complete variable domain (other parts from reference TRBV7-6 and TRBJ2-3): GAGVSQSPRYKVTKRGQDVALRCDPISGHVSLYWYRQALGQGPEFLTYFNYEAQQDKSGLPNDRFSAERPEGSISTLTIQRTEQRDSAMYRCASSLGGSTGGAGTQYFGPGTRLTVL.

V and J are TRBV27 and TRBJ2-3, with D unresolved. Germline loops: CDR1 MNHEY, CDR2 SMNVEV (reference sequence). The CDR3 has 12 amino acids. V lost 4 bases and J 1 base, leaving 3 bases between the germline ends. The chain's CDR3 is CASSSGTDTQYF. In DNA, the CDR3 is TGTGCCAGCAGTTCAGGCACAGATACGCAGTATTTT.

The V call is TRBV5-1, the J call TRBJ2-2; 7 bases align to TRBD1. The germline V gene encodes CDR1 SGHRS and CDR2 YFSETQ. The CDR3 totals 14 residues. With V trimmed by 3 bases and J by 5 bases, 4 bases remained unmatched. The chain's CDR3 is CASSWGTATGELFF. The DNA of the CDR3 is TGCGCCAGCAGCTGGGGGACAGCGACCGGGGAGCTGTTTTTT.

The genes are TRBV12-5 and TRBJ2-7, with TRBD1 identical over 11 bases. Germline V CDR1 and CDR2: LGHNT, FRNRAP. V was clipped by 6 bases and J by 7 bases; unmatched bases: 8. This CDR3 is built from 14 residues. The CDR3 reads CASGTGTGGREQYF. The CDR3 nucleotides are TGTGCTAGTGGAACCGGGACAGGGGGTCGGGAGCAGTACTTC.